This T cell receptor beta chain was captured in a study of blood T cell repertoires in COVID-19. The overall study: The analysed material was cDNA or gDNA that came from T cells, B-cell-depleted T cells, or PBMCs.

Original data processing: Estimated nucleated cell counts came from reference gene primer amplification. Method: immunoSEQ multiplex PCR; TCRdb's copy keeps in-frame clones and lacks some. V and J calls and clone size are given by that table; D and trimming were obtained from the DNA. The repertoire holds hundreds of thousands of clones, roughly four fifths seen once, with under 2% in the top ten. The CDR3 is 13 amino acids. Per the germline V gene, CDR1 is GTSNPN and CDR2 is SVGIG (reference sequence). Trimming took off 1 base at V and 3 bases at J, with 9 bases between the two ends. V and J are TRBV30 and TRBJ1-1; D is unresolved. Sequenced sample: peripheral blood. This receptor was taken from an elderly woman with acute or convalescent COVID-19. CDR3 loop: CAWSAVVHTEAFF. The CDR3 coding sequence is TGTGCCTGGAGTGCGGTCGTCCACACTGAAGCTTTCTTT. The whole variable domain, remainder taken from reference TRBV30 and TRBJ1-1, is SQTIHQWPATLVQPVGSPLSLECTVEGTSNPNLYWYRQAAGRGLQLLFYSVGIGQISSEVPQNLSASRPQDRQFILSSKKLLLSDSGFYLCAWSAVVHTEAFFGQGTRLTVV.